Each of the 14 T cell receptor beta chains below was sequenced from the same sample in a study of T cell responses to AZD1222 COVID-19 vaccine. Produced via immunoSEQ multiplex PCR; TCRdb's table is partial and in-frame only. The sample lists 80,000 or so clones; more than 85% were seen once. Source: peripheral blood, taken on day 0 of AZD1222 vaccination. The receptors derive from an adult in good health.

This rearrangement joins TRBV6-5 to TRBJ1-2, with 12 nucleotides matching TRBD1. Per germline, CDR1 MNHEY and CDR2 SVGAGI. V was pared by 2 bases and J by 3 bases, with 4 bases of the junction left unmatched. This CDR3 spans 16 amino acids. CDR3: CASSYLGTGGYYGYTF. The DNA for the CDR3 is TGTGCCAGCAGTTACCTAGGGACAGGGGGCTACTATGGCTACACCTTC.

The chain is built from TRBV7-2 and TRBJ2-2; D not resolved. Germline V gene lookup returns CDR1 SGHTA and CDR2 FQGNSA. Trimming stripped 1 base from V and 3 bases from J, with 9 bases between. CDR3 length: 15 amino acids. The CDR3 coding sequence is TGTGCCAGCAGCTTAGGAGCGCGAGACACCGGGGAGCTGTTTTTT. This sequence encodes CASSLGARDTGELFF. The full variable domain, in which reference TRBV7-2 and TRBJ2-2 provide the parts outside the CDR3, is GAGVSQSPSNKVTEKGKDVELRCDPISGHTALYWYRQSLGQGLEFLIYFQGNSAPDKSGLPSDRFSAERTGGSVSTLTIQRTQQEDSAVYLCASSLGARDTGELFFGEGSRLTVL.

This chain joins TRBV9 and TRBJ2-3; 9 positions match TRBD2. After removal of 4 bases from V and 0 bases from J, the junction contained 6 bases not matched to a gene. This CDR3 region has 16 residues. Per germline, CDR1 SGDLS and CDR2 YYNGEE. The CDR3 nucleotides read TGTGCCAGCAGCTTAGCGGGGGCGCAGAGCACAGATACGCAGTATTTT. The encoded protein is CASSLAGAQSTDTQYF.

The chain joins TRBV9 to TRBJ1-2; D call uncertain. The CDR3 spans 14 residues. Per germline, CDR1 SGDLS and CDR2 YYNGEE. Trimming took off 3 bases at V and 6 bases at J, with 15 bases between the two ends. The CDR3 DNA sequence: TGTGCCAGCAGCGGCCCGGGAGGGTGGGATGGCTACACCTTC. Translating it yields CASSGPGGWDGYTF.

The genes are TRBV30 and TRBJ2-5; D ambiguous. CDR3 length equals 10 residues. V gave up 1 base and J gave up 4 bases, with 1 base separating them. Germline V gives CDR1 GTSNPN, CDR2 SVGIG (reference sequence). CDR3 amino acids: CAWSGETQYF. The CDR3 bases are TGTGCCTGGAGTGGAGAGACCCAGTACTTC.

The V gene is TRBV19, the J gene TRBJ2-2; 10 bases map to TRBD1. Germline V gene data show CDR1 as LNHDA and CDR2 as SQIVND (reference sequence). Losses at the gene ends were 1 base for V and 0 bases for J; bases not matched to a gene: 11. The CDR3 runs 20 residues. The CDR3 protein is CASSIGGTGEWAANTGELFF. The CDR3 DNA reads TGTGCCAGTAGTATAGGAGGGACAGGGGAATGGGCCGCGAACACCGGGGAGCTGTTTTTT.

The chain recombines TRBV5-1 with TRBJ2-3; D gene unclear. The CDR3 sequence is 15 residues long. Per germline, CDR1 SGHRS and CDR2 YFSETQ. V was shortened by 2 bases and J by 0 bases, with 10 bases between the two germline ends. The CDR3 spells CASSFGRPSTDTQYF. The CDR3 bases are TGCGCCAGCAGCTTCGGAAGACCGAGCACAGATACGCAGTATTTT.

This chain links TRBV2 with TRBJ1-1, with D possibly matching TRBD1 (6 bases). Germline lookup yields CDR1 SNHLY and CDR2 FYNNEI. There are 13 residues in the CDR3. V was cut by 7 bases and J by 7 bases, with 16 bases left in between. CDR3 loop: CASTLQGGGEAFF. In nucleotides, the CDR3 is TGTGCCAGCACCTTACAGGGCGGCGGTGAAGCTTTCTTT.

This chain joins TRBV9 and TRBJ2-2, with 11 bases aligning to TRBD2. J lost 1 base, V lost 5 bases, and 4 bases had no gene match. Germline CDR1 and CDR2: SGDLS and YYNGEE. The CDR3 extends over 16 amino acids. The CDR3 loop reads CASSDGLAGNTGELFF. The CDR3 nucleotides are TGTGCCAGCAGTGACGGACTAGCGGGGAACACCGGGGAGCTGTTTTTT.

The chain recombines TRBV10-3 with TRBJ2-2; D call uncertain. V lost 2 bases to trimming and J lost 3 bases, with 7 bases between them. Germline V gene lookup returns CDR1 ENHRY and CDR2 SYGVKD. The CDR3 extends over 14 amino acids. The CDR3: CAISESSDTGELFF. Here the CDR3 DNA reads TGTGCCATCAGTGAGAGCAGCGACACCGGGGAGCTGTTTTTT.

CDR3 sequence reads: CASSDLTSGVDNEQFF. The CDR3 nucleotides are TGTGCCAGCAGTGACCTAACTAGCGGAGTTGACAATGAGCAGTTCTTC. V usage is TRBV6-2 or TRBV6-3 and J usage is TRBJ2-1, with 8 bases identical to TRBD2. The CDR3 length is 16 residues. Germline lookup yields CDR1 MNHEY and CDR2 SVGEGT. Unmatched junction bases numbered 11, after V lost 5 bases and J lost 5 bases.

The genes are TRBV19 and TRBJ1-2, with D uncertain. V lost 6 bases to trimming and J lost 3 bases, with 14 bases between them. Germline V lookup: CDR1 LNHDA, CDR2 SQIVND (reference sequence). This CDR3 has 14 residues. Here the CDR3 reads CASRVQGRHYGYTF. In nucleotides, the CDR3 is TGTGCCAGTAGGGTCCAAGGCCGCCACTATGGCTACACCTTC.

This rearrangement joins TRBV28 to TRBJ2-1, with 12 bases aligning to TRBD2. The germline gives CDR1 MDHEN, CDR2 SYDVKM. CDR3 length: 16 residues. V gave up 1 base and J gave up 5 bases; unmatched junction bases: 3. The CDR3, as DNA: TGTGCCAGCAGTTTATATCTAGCGGGGGGGAACAATGAGCAGTTCTTC. This encodes CASSLYLAGGNNEQFF. Supplemented by reference TRBV28 and TRBJ2-1, the full variable domain reads DVKVTQSSRYLVKRTGEKVFLECVQDMDHENMFWYRQDPGLGLRLIYFSYDVKMKEKGDIPEGYSVSREKKERFSLILESASTNQTSMYLCASSLYLAGGNNEQFFGPGTRLTVL.

The rearrangement joins TRBV18 to TRBJ1-1; D is unclear. Germline V gene data show CDR1 as KGHSH and CDR2 as LQKENI. CDR3 size: 13 residues. Trimming left V 4 bases short and J 3 bases short, with 9 bases between. CDR3 DNA sequence: TGTGCCAGCTCACTAGAGGTAGACACTGAAGCTTTCTTT. It encodes CASSLEVDTEAFF.